In its sample, the clone carrying this T cell receptor beta chain was seen a few times. Its specificity is not known. One end of the junction fails to match germline, which may point to a read error. This CDR3 spans 15 amino acids. The V gene's germline CDR1 is SGHTA and CDR2 FQGNSA. Sample donors were healthy Caucasian individuals that came from Russia, aged 6 to 90. Sample-barcoded 5' priming and a J-beta primer mix drove a second PCR of about 7 to 11 cycles. TCRdb passed the 5' RACE reads through MiXCR, listing each CDR3 protein once. Here the sample spans some 1.5 million distinct CDR3 sequences, approximately 28% being singletons. The data were taken from a study of blood T cells in healthy people across ages. Broader study findings: Observed TCR beta diversity showed a strong correlation with the percentage of naive T cells as measured by flow cytometry. PBMCs were not sorted, which prevented a conclusive comparison of naive versus antigen-experienced cells. Changes seen in expanded clonotypes were possibly confounded by donor CMV status left unknown.

The specimen was blood. The chain joins TRBV7-2 to TRBJ1-6; the D is unclear. This TCR was recovered from a woman aged 25 to 39 in good health. This CDR3 reads CASSPQSGIDSPPHF. The CDR3 DNA sequence: TGTGCCAGCAGCCCCCAGTCGGGAATCGACTCACCCCCCCACTTT. The full variable domain, rest sourced from reference TRBV7-2 and TRBJ1-6, is GAGVSQSPSNKVTEKGKDVELRCDPISGHTALYWYRQSLGQGLEFLIYFQGNSAPDKSGLPSDRFSAERTGGSVSTLTIQRTQQEDSAVYLCASSPQSGIDSPPHFGNGTRLTVT.